The clone carrying this T cell receptor (beta chain) was seen only once. The antigen is unknown. Only in-frame clones appear in the TCRdb table, and some are missing; sequencing was by immunoSEQ multiplex PCR. In the table there are 300,000 to 350,000 clones, about 89% of which are singletons. This CDR3 is built from 15 residues. Germline V lookup: CDR1 LNHDA, CDR2 SQIVND (reference sequence). V lost 6 bases, J lost 7 bases, and 6 bases stayed unmatched. The sample belongs to a study of Ad26.COV2.S vaccination and SARS-CoV-2 variants. Whole-study context: Sample donor was a member of the COV1001 Ad26.COV2.S trial arm. Intramuscular Ad26.COV2.S doses were given once or twice, 56 days apart.

Study conclusions and caveats: Vaccine recipients posted higher spike-specific TCR breadth than their placebo counterparts.

Noted treatment: 15 to 20 received Ad26.COV2.S at low or high dose, single or two shots; 5 received placebo; per-sample allocation not given. Sampling happened 63 days after the first vaccine or placebo injection. The starting material was peripheral blood, obtained in a trial of Ad26.COV2.S vaccine versus placebo. This TCR came from a person aged 18-60 years who received the Ad26.COV2.S COVID-19 vaccine or a placebo. The chain is built from TRBV19 and TRBJ2-1; 13 nucleotides match TRBD2. The CDR3 region is CASRKTSGRFNEQFF. CDR3 DNA sequence: TGTGCCAGTAGAAAGACTAGCGGGAGGTTTAATGAGCAGTTCTTC.